The rows below give T cell receptor beta chains drawn from one sample of a study of response to subunit inactivated influenza vaccine. In TCRdb, the RT-PCR reads were re-called with MiXCR into one record per CDR3 protein. This table has roughly 500,000 distinct CDR3 sequences, 16% appearing once. The material sequenced was CD4+ T cells sorted from PBMCs, taken roughly 24 months after vaccination. The origin of the receptors is a man aged 50 to 69 who received an inactivated influenza vaccine. Both conserved end residues are part of each CDR3. Each record gives: D gene, clone size, J gene, V gene, CDR3 DNA, CDR3 protein. D genes are given only for firm matches. Clone size is shown for a subset of rows, as once, few, many or a class of expanded clone.

- | few | TRBJ2-5 | TRBV29-1 | TGCAGCGTTGCGTCGGAGGCAGAGACCCAGTACTTC | CSVASEAETQYF
- | few | TRBJ2-3 | TRBV10-3 | TGTGCCATCAGTGACATAGGCTCCAGGGGCACAGATACGCAGTATTTT | CAISDIGSRGTDTQYF
TRBD2 | - | TRBJ2-7 | TRBV10-3 | TGTGCCATCTCTAGCGGGAAATACGAGCAGTACTTC | CAISSGKYEQYF
TRBD2 | few | TRBJ2-7 | TRBV7-6 | TGTGCCAGCAGCTTAGCGGGACTAGCGGGATTCGGCGAGCAGTACTTC | CASSLAGLAGFGEQYF
TRBD1 | few | TRBJ1-4 | TRBV5-6 | TGTGCCAGCAGCCTGGGACAGGGGTCCGTAAAACTGTTTTTT | CASSLGQGSVKLFF
- | few | TRBJ1-1 | TRBV28 | TGTGCCAGCAGTTTACGATGGAGCTTACCTATGAACACTGAAGCTTTCTTT | CASSLRWSLPMNTEAFF
TRBD2 | - | TRBJ2-2 | TRBV20-1 | TGCAGTGCTAGTTCTCCGAGGACTAGCGGGGGTACCGGGGAGCTGTTTTTT | CSASSPRTSGGTGELFF
TRBD2 | few | TRBJ2-7 | TRBV29-1 | TGCAGCGTCGTGGCGGGAGCCTACGAGCAGTACTTC | CSVVAGAYEQYF
TRBD1 | - | TRBJ2-2 | TRBV4-2 | TGTGCCAGCAGTCCCTCGCAGGGGGCAAAGACCGGGGAGCTGTTTTTT | CASSPSQGAKTGELFF
- | few | TRBJ1-1 | TRBV18 | TGTGCCAGCTCATCCTCGACGGTGAACACTGAAGCTTTCTTT | CASSSSTVNTEAFF
TRBD2 | few | TRBJ2-7 | TRBV11-2 | TGTGCCAGCAGCTCCCTGGGAAGGACTAGCGGGGGCCACTCCTACGAGCAGTACTTC | CASSSLGRTSGGHSYEQYF
- | many | TRBJ1-6 | TRBV3-1 | TGTGCCAGCAGCCAATCAGATTACAATTCACCCCTCCACTTT | CASSQSDYNSPLHF
TRBD1 | few | TRBJ2-1 | TRBV5-1 | TGCGCCAGCAGCCCCCGGACAGGGGGCTTTGAGCAGTTCTTC | CASSPRTGGFEQFF
- | once | TRBJ2-7 | TRBV28 | TGTGCCAGCAGTTCCCCGCTGGGGGATGGGTTGGGCGAGCAGTACTTC | CASSSPLGDGLGEQYF
TRBD1 | many | TRBJ2-7 | TRBV5-1 | TGCGCCAGCAGCTTGGGCGGGACAGGGTCCTACGAGCAGTACTTC | CASSLGGTGSYEQYF
- | - | TRBJ1-6 | TRBV20-1 | TGCAGTGGAATGGGGCAAGGGTCCTATAATTCACCCCTCCACTTT | CSGMGQGSYNSPLHF
- | - | TRBJ1-4 | TRBV28 | TGTGCCAGCAGTTTACTAGGGGCAGGCACTAATGAAAAACTGTTTTTT | CASSLLGAGTNEKLFF
TRBD2 | few | TRBJ2-5 | TRBV4-2 | TGTGCCAGCAGCCAAGATCGAGCGGGAGAGGCCCAGTACTTC | CASSQDRAGEAQYF
TRBD2 | - | TRBJ2-1 | TRBV11-1 | TGTGCCAGCAACCCAGCGGGAGGGGATGAGCAGTTCTTC | CASNPAGGDEQFF
TRBD2 | many | TRBJ2-1 | TRBV3-1 | TGTGCCAGCAGCCAATTTTTGGGACTAGCGGGATACAGGTTCTTC | CASSQFLGLAGYRFF
- | many | TRBJ2-1 | TRBV5-4 | TGTGCCAGCAGCCCTGCGGCGATAGCGTATAATGAGCAGTTCTTC | CASSPAAIAYNEQFF
- | - | TRBJ2-2 | TRBV5-6 | TGTGCCAGCAGCTTGCCGGGGAAACGTACCGGGGAGCTGTTTTTT | CASSLPGKRTGELFF
TRBD1 | - | TRBJ2-1 | TRBV27 | TGTGCCAGCACCCTCCAGGGGGCTAACAATGAGCAGTTCTTC | CASTLQGANNEQFF
- | - | TRBJ2-1 | TRBV15 | TGTGCCACCAGCAGAGCCCGAGATACCATCAATGAGCAGTTCTTC | CATSRARDTINEQFF
- | many | TRBJ2-5 | TRBV4-2 | TGTGCCAGCAGCCAAGGGGTTCGAGAGACCCAGTACTTC | CASSQGVRETQYF
- | - | TRBJ1-2 | TRBV6-2/TRBV6-3 | TGTGCCAGCAGTTACGGGACCTCGCGGAGGGCGGAAAACTATGGCTACACCTTC | CASSYGTSRRAENYGYTF
- | many | TRBJ2-3 | TRBV5-1 | TGCGCCAGCAGCTTGGAGGGCTCTAGCACAGATACGCAGTATTTT | CASSLEGSSTDTQYF
- | few | TRBJ2-2 | TRBV24-1 | TGTGCCACCAGTGACCCAGGAGGGGGGAACACCGGGGAGCTGTTTTTT | CATSDPGGGNTGELFF
- | - | TRBJ2-2 | TRBV25-1 | TGTGCCAGCAGTCCCCGAGGGGATGCCCCCGGGGAGCTGTTTTTT | CASSPRGDAPGELFF
- | few | TRBJ1-5 | TRBV28 | TGTGCCAGCAGCTCAACATTCATCCTAGATAGCAATCAGCCCCAGCATTTT | CASSSTFILDSNQPQHF
TRBD1 | - | TRBJ1-6 | TRBV10-3 | TGTGCCATCAGACCGGGACAGGGGGTCTCTTCGGTTAATTCACCCCTCCACTTT | CAIRPGQGVSSVNSPLHF
TRBD2 | - | TRBJ2-5 | TRBV4-2 | TGTGCCAGCAGCCAGTCAACTAGCGGGAGGGAGACCCAGTACTTC | CASSQSTSGRETQYF
TRBD2 | - | TRBJ2-7 | TRBV7-2 | TGTGCCAGCAGCGCCGGGACTACCCGAGCCTACGAGCAGTACTTC | CASSAGTTRAYEQYF
- | once | TRBJ2-2 | TRBV9 | TGTGCCAGCAGCGTAGACGCTAGGTTGAACACCGGGGAGCTGTTTTTT | CASSVDARLNTGELFF
- | few | TRBJ2-3 | TRBV7-2 | TGTGCCAGCAGCGCCCTCACAGATACGCAGTATTTT | CASSALTDTQYF
TRBD1 | - | TRBJ1-6 | TRBV12-3/TRBV12-4 | TGTGCCAGCGGTAACAGGGGGGCTGATTCACCCCTCCACTTT | CASGNRGADSPLHF
TRBD1 | - | TRBJ2-1 | TRBV5-5 | TGTGCCAGCAGCAGAACAGGGGGCGCTTCGAATGAGCAGTTCTTC | CASSRTGGASNEQFF
TRBD1 | few | TRBJ1-1 | TRBV29-1 | TGCAGCGCTGAGGGACAGGGATCCACTGAAGCTTTCTTT | CSAEGQGSTEAFF
- | - | TRBJ2-7 | TRBV2 | TGTGCCAGCAGAAGACAGGGAGGTTATTACGGCGAGCAGTACTTC | CASRRQGGYYGEQYF